The source of this T cell receptor beta chain is a study of radiotherapy plus CTLA-4 blockade in lung cancer. Across the whole study: Objective response rate was 18%; disease control rate, approximately 28%. Study results and limitations: Together with interferon-beta, which increased in serum after radiation, early dynamic changes in blood T cell clones were reportedly the best predictors of response. Among blood TCR repertoires after radiotherapy plus ipilimumab, tumor-derived clones expanded.

Profiled with immunoSEQ multiplex PCR; TCRdb holds only in-frame clones, not every one. The data show 70,000 to 95,000 clones, about 85% seen once. In this sample, this clone turned up once. Its matching antigen is unknown. The CDR3 is made up of 11 amino acids. Germline V gives CDR1 MNHNS, CDR2 SASEGT. The sequences come from peripheral blood, collected from a patient treated with radiotherapy plus ipilimumab. The chain recombines TRBV6-1 with TRBJ2-5; the D is unclear. TRBJ2-7 explains the end of the DNA better; the J call may be wrong. This TCR was recovered from a human donor with non-small cell lung cancer that progressed on radiotherapy plus ipilimumab. The CDR3, as DNA: TGTGCCAGCAAACGGACCTACGAGCAGTACTTC. It yields the protein CASKRTYEQYF.